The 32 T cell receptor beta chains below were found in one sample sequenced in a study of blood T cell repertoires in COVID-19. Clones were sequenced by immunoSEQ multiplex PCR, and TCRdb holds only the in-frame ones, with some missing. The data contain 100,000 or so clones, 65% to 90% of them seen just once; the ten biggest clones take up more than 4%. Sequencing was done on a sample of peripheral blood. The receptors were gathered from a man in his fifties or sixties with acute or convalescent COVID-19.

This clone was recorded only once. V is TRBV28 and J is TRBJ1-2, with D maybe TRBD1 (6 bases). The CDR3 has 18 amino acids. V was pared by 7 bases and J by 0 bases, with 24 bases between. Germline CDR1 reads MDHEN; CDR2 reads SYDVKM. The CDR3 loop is CASIRPANRALANYGYTF. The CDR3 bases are TGTGCCAGCATTCGGCCAGCCAACAGGGCACTAGCTAACTATGGCTACACCTTC.

The DNA for the CDR3 is TGTGCCAGCAGCCTGGACAGGGGTCCACAAGAGACCCAGTACTTC. Translation: CASSLDRGPQETQYF. The chain uses TRBV11-3 and TRBJ2-5, with 9 nucleotides matching TRBD1. The CDR3 has 15 residues. Germline V gene data show CDR1 as SGHNT and CDR2 as YENEEA. V trimming: 5 bases; J trimming: 2 bases; junction bases outside the gene matches: 6.

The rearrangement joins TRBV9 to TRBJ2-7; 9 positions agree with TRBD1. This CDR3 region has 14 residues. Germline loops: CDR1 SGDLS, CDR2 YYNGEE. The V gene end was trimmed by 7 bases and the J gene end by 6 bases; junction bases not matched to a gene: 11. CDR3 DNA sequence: TGTGCCAGCGGTCCCTCCGGGACAGGGCGCGAGCAGTACTTC. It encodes CASGPSGTGREQYF.

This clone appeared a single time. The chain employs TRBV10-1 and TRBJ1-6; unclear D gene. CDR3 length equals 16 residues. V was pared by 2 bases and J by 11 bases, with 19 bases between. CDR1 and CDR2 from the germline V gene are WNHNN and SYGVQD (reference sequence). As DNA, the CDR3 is TGCGCCAGCAGTGAGCCAAAGACTTTAACCAGTACACCCCTCCACTTT. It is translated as CASSEPKTLTSTPLHF.

This CDR3 reads CARARQGTEAFF. CDR3 sequence (DNA): TGTGCCCGCGCGAGACAGGGCACTGAAGCTTTCTTT. The chain is built from TRBV30 and TRBJ1-1; 7 bases fit TRBD1. The CDR3 spans 12 residues. V trimming: 8 bases; J trimming: 4 bases; junction bases outside the gene matches: 7. Germline CDR1 GTSNPN, CDR2 SVGIG (reference sequence).

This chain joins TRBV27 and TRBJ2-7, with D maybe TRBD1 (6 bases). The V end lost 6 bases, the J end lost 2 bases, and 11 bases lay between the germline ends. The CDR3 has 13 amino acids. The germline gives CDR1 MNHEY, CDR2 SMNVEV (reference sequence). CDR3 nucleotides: TGTGCCAGCAGGATGACAGGAACCTACGAGCAGTACTTC. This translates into CASRMTGTYEQYF.

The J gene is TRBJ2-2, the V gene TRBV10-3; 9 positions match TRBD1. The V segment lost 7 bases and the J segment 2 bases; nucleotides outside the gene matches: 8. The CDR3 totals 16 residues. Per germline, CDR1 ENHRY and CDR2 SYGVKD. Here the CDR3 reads CAINRGQGLNTGELFF. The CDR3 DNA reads TGTGCCATCAACAGAGGACAGGGGCTCAACACCGGGGAGCTGTTTTTT.

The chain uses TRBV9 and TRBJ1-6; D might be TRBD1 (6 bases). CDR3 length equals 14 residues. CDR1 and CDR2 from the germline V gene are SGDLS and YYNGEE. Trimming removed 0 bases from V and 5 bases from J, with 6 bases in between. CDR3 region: CASSVGTDNSPLHF. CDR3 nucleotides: TGTGCCAGCAGCGTAGGGACAGATAATTCACCCCTCCACTTT.

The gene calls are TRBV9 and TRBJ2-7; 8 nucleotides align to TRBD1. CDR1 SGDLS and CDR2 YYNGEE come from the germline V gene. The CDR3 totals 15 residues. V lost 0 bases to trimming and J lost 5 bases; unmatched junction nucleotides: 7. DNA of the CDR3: TGTGCCAGCAGCGTAGGAGGAGGACAGGGCGACGAGCAGTACTTC. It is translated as CASSVGGGQGDEQYF.

Here the CDR3 DNA reads TGTGCCAGTCCAGCGGGGGAACCAGGGATTGAAGAGACCCAGTACTTC. This gives the protein CASPAGEPGIEETQYF. J is TRBJ2-5 and V is TRBV7-6, with 8 bases fitting TRBD2. Germline-derived CDR1 and CDR2 are SGHVS and FNYEAQ. The CDR3 runs 16 residues. V lost 9 bases to trimming and J lost 3 bases; unmatched junction nucleotides: 15. The full variable domain, rest sourced from reference TRBV7-6 and TRBJ2-5, is GAGVSQSPRYKVTKRGQDVALRCDPISGHVSLYWYRQALGQGPEFLTYFNYEAQQDKSGLPNDRFSAERPEGSISTLTIQRTEQRDSAMYRCASPAGEPGIEETQYFGPGTRLLVL.

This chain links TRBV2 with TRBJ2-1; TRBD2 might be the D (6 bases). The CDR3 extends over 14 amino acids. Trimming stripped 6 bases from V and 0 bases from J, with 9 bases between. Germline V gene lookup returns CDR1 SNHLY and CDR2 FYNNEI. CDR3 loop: CASRGTFSYNEQFF. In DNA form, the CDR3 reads TGTGCCAGCAGAGGGACTTTCTCCTACAATGAGCAGTTCTTC. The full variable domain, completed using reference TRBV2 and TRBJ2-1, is EPEVTQTPSHQVTQMGQEVILRCVPISNHLYFYWYRQILGQKVEFLVSFYNNEISEKSEIFDDQFSVERPDGSNFTLKIRSTKLEDSAMYFCASRGTFSYNEQFFGPGTRLTVL.

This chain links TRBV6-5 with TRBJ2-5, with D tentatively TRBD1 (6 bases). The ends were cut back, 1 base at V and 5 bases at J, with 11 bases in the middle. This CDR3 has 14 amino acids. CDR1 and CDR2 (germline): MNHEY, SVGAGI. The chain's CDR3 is CASSYLAGEETQYF. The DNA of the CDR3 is TGTGCCAGCAGTTACTTGGCAGGGGAGGAGACCCAGTACTTC.

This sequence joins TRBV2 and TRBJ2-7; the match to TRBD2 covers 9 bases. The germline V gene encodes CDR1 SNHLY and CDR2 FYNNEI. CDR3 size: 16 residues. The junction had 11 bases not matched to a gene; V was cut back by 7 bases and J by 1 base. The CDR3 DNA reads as TGTGCCAGCAAAGAAGGGCGGGAGGGTCTGTCCTACGAGCAGTACTTC. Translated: CASKEGREGLSYEQYF.

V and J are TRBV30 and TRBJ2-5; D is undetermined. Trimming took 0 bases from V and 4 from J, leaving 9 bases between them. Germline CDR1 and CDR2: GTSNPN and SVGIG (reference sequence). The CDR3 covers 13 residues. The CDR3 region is CAWSVGGGETQYF. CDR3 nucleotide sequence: TGTGCCTGGAGTGTCGGCGGCGGAGAGACCCAGTACTTC.

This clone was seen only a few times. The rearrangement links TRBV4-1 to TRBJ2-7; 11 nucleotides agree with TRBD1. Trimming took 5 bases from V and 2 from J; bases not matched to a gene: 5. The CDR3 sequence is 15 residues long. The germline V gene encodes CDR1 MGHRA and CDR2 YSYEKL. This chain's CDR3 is CASSARDRGTYEQYF. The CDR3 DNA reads TGCGCCAGCAGCGCCCGGGACAGGGGGACCTACGAGCAGTACTTC.

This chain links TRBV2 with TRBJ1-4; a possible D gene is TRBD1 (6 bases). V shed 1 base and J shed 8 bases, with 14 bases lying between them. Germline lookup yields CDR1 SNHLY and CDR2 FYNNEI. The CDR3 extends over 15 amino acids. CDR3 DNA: TGTGCCAGCAGTGAAGACAGGGTTATGAGCGAAAAACTGTTTTTT. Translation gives CASSEDRVMSEKLFF.

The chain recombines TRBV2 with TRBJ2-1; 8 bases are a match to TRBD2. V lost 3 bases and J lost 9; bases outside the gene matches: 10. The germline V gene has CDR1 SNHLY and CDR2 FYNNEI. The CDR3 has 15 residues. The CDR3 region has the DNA TGTGCCAGCAGTGAGGTTAGCGGGGCGCGCGGTGAGCAGTTCTTC. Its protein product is CASSEVSGARGEQFF.

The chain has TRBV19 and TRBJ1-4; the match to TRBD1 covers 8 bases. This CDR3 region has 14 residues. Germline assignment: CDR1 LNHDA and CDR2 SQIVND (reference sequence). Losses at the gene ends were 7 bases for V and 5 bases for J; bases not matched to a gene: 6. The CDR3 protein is CASTGTGLNEKLFF. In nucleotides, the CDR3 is TGTGCCAGTACCGGGACAGGTTTAAATGAAAAACTGTTTTTT.

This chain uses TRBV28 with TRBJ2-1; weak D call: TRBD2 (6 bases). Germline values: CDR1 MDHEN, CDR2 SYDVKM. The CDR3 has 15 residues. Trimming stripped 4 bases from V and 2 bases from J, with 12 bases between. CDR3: CASSSQRETYNEQFF. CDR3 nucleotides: TGTGCCAGCAGTTCCCAACGGGAGACCTACAATGAGCAGTTCTTC.

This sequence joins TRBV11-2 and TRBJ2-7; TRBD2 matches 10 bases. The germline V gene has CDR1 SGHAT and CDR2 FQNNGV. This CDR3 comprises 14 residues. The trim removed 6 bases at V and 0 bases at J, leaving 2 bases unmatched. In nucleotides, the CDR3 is TGTGCCAGCAGACTAGCGGGGAGCTCCTACGAGCAGTACTTC. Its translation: CASRLAGSSYEQYF.

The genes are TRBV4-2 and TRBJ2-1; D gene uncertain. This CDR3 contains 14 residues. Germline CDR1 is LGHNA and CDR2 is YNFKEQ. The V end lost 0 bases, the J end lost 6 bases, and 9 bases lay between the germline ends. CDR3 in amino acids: CASSQEPGTNEQFF. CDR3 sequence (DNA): TGTGCCAGCAGCCAAGAACCAGGTACCAATGAGCAGTTCTTC.

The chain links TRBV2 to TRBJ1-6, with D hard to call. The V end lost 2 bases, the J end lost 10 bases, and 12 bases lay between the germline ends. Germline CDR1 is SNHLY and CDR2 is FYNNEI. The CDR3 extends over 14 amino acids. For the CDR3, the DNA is TGTGCCAGCAGTGAAAACACAGCAAAATCACCCCTCCACTTT. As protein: CASSENTAKSPLHF. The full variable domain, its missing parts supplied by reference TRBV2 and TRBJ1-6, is EPEVTQTPSHQVTQMGQEVILRCVPISNHLYFYWYRQILGQKVEFLVSFYNNEISEKSEIFDDQFSVERPDGSNFTLKIRSTKLEDSAMYFCASSENTAKSPLHFGNGTRLTVT.

The CDR3 region is CASSRLAGLIGETQYF. In DNA form, the CDR3 reads TGTGCCAGCAGTCGACTAGCGGGGTTGATCGGAGAGACCCAGTACTTC. V and J are TRBV9 and TRBJ2-5; 11 nucleotides match TRBD2. J was trimmed by 4 bases and V by 5 bases; bases with no gene match: 10. This CDR3 has 16 amino acids. The germline CDR1 and CDR2 sequences are SGDLS and YYNGEE.

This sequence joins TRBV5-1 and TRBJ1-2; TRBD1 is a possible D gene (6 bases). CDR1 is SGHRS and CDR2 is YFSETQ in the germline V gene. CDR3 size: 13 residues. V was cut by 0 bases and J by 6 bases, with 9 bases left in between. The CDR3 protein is CASSLGQANGYTF. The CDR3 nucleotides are TGCGCCAGCAGCTTGGGACAGGCCAATGGCTACACCTTC.

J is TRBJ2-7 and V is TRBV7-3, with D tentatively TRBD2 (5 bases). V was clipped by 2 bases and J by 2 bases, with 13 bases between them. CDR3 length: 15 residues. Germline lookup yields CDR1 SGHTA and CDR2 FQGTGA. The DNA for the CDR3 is TGTGCCAGCAGCTTATTGGCGGGCAGTGCCTACGAGCAGTACTTC. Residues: CASSLLAGSAYEQYF.

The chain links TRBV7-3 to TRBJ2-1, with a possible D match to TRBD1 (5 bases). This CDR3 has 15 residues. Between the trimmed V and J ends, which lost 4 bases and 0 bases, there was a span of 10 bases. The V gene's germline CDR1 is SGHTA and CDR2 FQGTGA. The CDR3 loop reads CASSSRQSSYNEQFF. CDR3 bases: TGTGCCAGCAGCTCAAGACAGAGCTCCTACAATGAGCAGTTCTTC.

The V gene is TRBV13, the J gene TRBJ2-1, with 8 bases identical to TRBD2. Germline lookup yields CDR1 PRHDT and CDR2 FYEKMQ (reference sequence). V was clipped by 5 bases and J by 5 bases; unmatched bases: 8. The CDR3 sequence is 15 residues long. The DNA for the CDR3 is TGTGCCAGCAGCCGGACTAGCACAATGAACAATGAGCAGTTCTTC. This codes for CASSRTSTMNNEQFF.

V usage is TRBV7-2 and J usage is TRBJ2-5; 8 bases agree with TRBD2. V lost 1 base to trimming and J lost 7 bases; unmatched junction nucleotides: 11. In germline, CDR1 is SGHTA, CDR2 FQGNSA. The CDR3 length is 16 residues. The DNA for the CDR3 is TGTGCCAGCAGCTTAGGCCTAGCGGGCGGCGTAGGGACCCAGTACTTC. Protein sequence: CASSLGLAGGVGTQYF.

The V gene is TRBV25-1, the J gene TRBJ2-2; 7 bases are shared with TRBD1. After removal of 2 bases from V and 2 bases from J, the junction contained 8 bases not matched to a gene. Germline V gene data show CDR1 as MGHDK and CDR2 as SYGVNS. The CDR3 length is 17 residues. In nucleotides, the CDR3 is TGTGCCAGCAGTGAAACTCGGGACAGCTTAAACACCGGGGAGCTGTTTTTT. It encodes CASSETRDSLNTGELFF.

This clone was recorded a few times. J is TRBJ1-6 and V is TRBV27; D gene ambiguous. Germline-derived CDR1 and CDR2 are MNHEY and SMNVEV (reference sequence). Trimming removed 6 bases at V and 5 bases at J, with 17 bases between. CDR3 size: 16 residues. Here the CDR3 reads CASSPLSPGNNSPLHF. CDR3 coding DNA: TGTGCCAGCAGCCCACTCTCCCCCGGGAATAATTCACCCCTCCACTTT.

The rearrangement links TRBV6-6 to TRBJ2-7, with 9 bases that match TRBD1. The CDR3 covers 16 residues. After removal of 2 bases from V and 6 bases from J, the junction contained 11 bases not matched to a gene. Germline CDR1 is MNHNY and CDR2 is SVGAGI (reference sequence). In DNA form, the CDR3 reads TGTGCCAGCAGTTACGTTAAGGGACAGGGAACCTCCGAGCAGTACTTC. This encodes CASSYVKGQGTSEQYF.

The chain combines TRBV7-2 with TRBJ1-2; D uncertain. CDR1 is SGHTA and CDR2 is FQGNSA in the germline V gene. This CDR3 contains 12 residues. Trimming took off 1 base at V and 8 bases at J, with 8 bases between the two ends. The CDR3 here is CASSLGPEGYTF. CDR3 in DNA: TGTGCCAGCAGCTTAGGTCCCGAGGGCTACACCTTC.